This T cell receptor (beta chain) was obtained from a study of cytomegalovirus exposure and HLA in healthy donors. Trimming removed 3 bases from V and 7 bases from J; junction bases left unmatched: 10. In germline, CDR1 is MGHRA, CDR2 YSYEKL. This CDR3 region has 15 residues. PCR employed 60 Vbeta and 13 Jbeta primers. Sequencing was performed with immunoSEQ multiplex PCR; in TCRdb, only in-frame clones are kept and a portion is missing. This sample's table reports 30,000 to 35,000 clones. The TCR sequence derives from a woman between 40 and 50 years old in good health and CMV-seropositive. The rearrangement links TRBV4-1 to TRBJ2-7; 9 positions agree with TRBD1. Sequenced material: PBMCs. The CDR3 here is CASSQDGTGLREQYF. The CDR3 DNA is TGCGCCAGCAGCCAGGACGGGACAGGGTTAAGGGAGCAGTACTTC.